These T cell receptor beta chains were read from a single sample in a study of cytomegalovirus exposure and HLA in healthy donors. Data came from immunoSEQ multiplex PCR; TCRdb stores just in-frame clones and leaves some out. Here the sample spans about 70,000 clones, about 70% being singletons. The source material was PBMCs. The receptor source for this set is a woman younger than 45 in good health and CMV-seronegative. Each CDR3 is given with its conserved first and last residue. The D gene is left open where the match is weak. The size entry is marked missing in some rows and otherwise reads once, few, many or a size class.

. TRBJ1-1 TRBV19 TRBD1 CASSATRTGGEAFF TGTGCCAGTAGTGCGACCCGGACAGGGGGCGAAGCTTTCTTT
once TRBJ2-5 TRBV14 TRBD2 CASSQSGLAGVSQVTQYF TGTGCCAGCAGCCAATCGGGACTAGCGGGGGTGTCCCAAGTGACCCAGTACTTC
few TRBJ2-3 TRBV30 TRBD2 CAWGRDTDTQYF TGTGCCTGGGGGAGGGACACAGATACGCAGTATTTT
. TRBJ2-3 TRBV9 TRBD2 CASSVTSGGADTQYF TGTGCCAGCAGCGTCACTAGCGGGGGGGCAGATACGCAGTATTTT
once TRBJ1-4 TRBV2 TRBD1 CASREGGGIEKLFF TGTGCCAGCAGGGAAGGGGGCGGGATTGAAAAACTGTTTTTT
. TRBJ1-1 TRBV7-9 . CASSLVLLEAFF TGTGCCAGCAGCTTAGTTTTACTTGAAGCTTTCTTT
few TRBJ2-7 TRBV18 . CASSPGTAPYEQYF TGTGCCAGCTCACCAGGGACTGCGCCCTACGAGCAGTACTTC
once TRBJ2-5 TRBV6-1 TRBD2 CASSPRVSGAETQYF TGTGCCAGCAGTCCCCGCGTTAGCGGGGCGGAGACCCAGTACTTC
few TRBJ2-4 TRBV6-1 . CASTPMVGRGDIQYF TGTGCCAGCACCCCAATGGTCGGGAGAGGGGACATTCAGTACTTC
. TRBJ2-3 TRBV7-9 . CASSLRGTSSTDTQYF TGTGCCAGCAGCCTAAGAGGAACTTCCAGCACAGATACGCAGTATTTT
. TRBJ2-1 TRBV19 TRBD2 CASTDKRLAGVGNEQFF TGTGCCAGTACCGACAAGAGACTAGCGGGGGTAGGTAATGAGCAGTTCTTC